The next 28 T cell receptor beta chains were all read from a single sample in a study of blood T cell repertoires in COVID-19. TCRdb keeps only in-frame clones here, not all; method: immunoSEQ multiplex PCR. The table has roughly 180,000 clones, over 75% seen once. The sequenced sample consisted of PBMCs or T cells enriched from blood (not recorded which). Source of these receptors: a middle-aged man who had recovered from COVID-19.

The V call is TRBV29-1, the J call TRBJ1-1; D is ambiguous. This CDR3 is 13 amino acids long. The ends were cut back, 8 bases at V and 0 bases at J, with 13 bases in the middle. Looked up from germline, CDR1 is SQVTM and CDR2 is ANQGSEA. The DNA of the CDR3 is TGCAGCCTACGAGGCAGCATGAACACTGAAGCTTTCTTT. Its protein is CSLRGSMNTEAFF.

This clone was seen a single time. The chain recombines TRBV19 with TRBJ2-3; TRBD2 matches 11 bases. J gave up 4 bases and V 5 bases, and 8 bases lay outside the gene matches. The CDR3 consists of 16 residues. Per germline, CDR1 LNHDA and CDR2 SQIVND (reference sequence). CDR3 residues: CASSFTSGSTADTQYF. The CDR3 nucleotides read TGTGCCAGTAGTTTCACTAGCGGGAGTACGGCAGATACGCAGTATTTT. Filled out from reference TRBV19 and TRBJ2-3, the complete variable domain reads DGGITQSPKYLFRKEGQNVTLSCEQNLNHDAMYWYRQDPGQGLRLIYYSQIVNDFQKGDIAEGYSVSREKKESFPLTVTSAQKNPTAFYLCASSFTSGSTADTQYFGPGTRLTVL.

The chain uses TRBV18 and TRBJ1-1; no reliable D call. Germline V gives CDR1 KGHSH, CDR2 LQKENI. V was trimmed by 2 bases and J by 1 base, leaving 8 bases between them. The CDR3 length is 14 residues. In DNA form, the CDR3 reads TGTGCCAGCTCACCATCGACACAGAACACTGAAGCTTTCTTT. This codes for CASSPSTQNTEAFF.

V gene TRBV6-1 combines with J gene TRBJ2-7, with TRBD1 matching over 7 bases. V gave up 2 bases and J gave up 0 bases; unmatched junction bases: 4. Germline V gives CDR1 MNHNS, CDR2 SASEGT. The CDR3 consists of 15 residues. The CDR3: CASSEWRTGSYEQYF. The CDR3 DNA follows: TGTGCCAGCAGTGAATGGAGGACAGGCTCCTACGAGCAGTACTTC.

The CDR3 sequence: CASSVGVAANTGELFF. CDR3 bases: TGTGCCAGCAGCGTAGGGGTAGCGGCGAACACCGGGGAGCTGTTTTTT. The chain employs TRBV9 and TRBJ2-2; tentatively, D is TRBD2 (6 bases). With 0 bases removed from V and 0 bases from J, the gap between germline ends came to 9 bases. CDR3 length: 16 amino acids. CDR1 is SGDLS, CDR2 YYNGEE, per germline.

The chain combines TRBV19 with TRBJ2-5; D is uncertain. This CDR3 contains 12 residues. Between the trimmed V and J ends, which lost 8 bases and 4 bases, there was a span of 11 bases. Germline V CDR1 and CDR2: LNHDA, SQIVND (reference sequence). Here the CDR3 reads CASSLGRETQYF. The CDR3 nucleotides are TGTGCCAGTTCTTTGGGCAGAGAGACCCAGTACTTC.

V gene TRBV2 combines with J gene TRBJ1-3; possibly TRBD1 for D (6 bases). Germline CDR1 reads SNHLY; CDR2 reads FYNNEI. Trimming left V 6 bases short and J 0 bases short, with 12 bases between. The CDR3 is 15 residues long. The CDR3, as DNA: TGTGCCAGCAGCTCTATACAGGGCTCTGGAAACACCATATATTTT. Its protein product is CASSSIQGSGNTIYF.

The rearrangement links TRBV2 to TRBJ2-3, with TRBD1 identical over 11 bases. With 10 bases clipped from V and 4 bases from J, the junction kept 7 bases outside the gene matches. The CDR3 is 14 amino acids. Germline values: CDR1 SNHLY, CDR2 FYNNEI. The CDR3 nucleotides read TGTGCCATCCAGACGGGACAGGGGGCAGATACGCAGTATTTT. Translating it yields CAIQTGQGADTQYF.

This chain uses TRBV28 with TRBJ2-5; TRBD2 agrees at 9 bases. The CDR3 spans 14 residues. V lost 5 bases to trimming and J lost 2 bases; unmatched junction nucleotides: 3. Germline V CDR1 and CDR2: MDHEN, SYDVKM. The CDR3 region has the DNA TGTGCCAGCAGTCCAACTAGCGGGCAAGAGACCCAGTACTTC. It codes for CASSPTSGQETQYF.

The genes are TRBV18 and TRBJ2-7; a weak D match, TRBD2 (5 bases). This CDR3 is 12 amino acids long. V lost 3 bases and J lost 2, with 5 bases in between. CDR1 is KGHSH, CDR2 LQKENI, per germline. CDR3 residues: CASSPGAYEQYF. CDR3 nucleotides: TGTGCCAGCTCACCCGGGGCCTACGAGCAGTACTTC.

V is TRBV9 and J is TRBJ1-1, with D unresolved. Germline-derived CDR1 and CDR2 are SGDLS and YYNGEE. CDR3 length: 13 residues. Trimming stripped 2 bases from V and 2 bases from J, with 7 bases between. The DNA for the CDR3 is TGTGCCAGCAGCGTCGCACTTAACACTGAAGCTTTCTTT. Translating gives CASSVALNTEAFF.

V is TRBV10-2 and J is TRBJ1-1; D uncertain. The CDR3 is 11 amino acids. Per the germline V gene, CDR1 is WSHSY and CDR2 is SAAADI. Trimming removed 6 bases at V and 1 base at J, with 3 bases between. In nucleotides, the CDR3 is TGCGCCAGCAGCGGGAACACTGAAGCTTTCTTT. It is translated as CASSGNTEAFF.

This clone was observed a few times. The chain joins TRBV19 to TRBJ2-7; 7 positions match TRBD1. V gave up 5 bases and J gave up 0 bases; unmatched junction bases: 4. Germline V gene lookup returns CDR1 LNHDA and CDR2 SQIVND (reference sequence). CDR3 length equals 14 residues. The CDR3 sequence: CASSQGQHSYEQYF. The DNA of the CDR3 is TGTGCCAGTAGTCAGGGACAGCACTCCTACGAGCAGTACTTC.

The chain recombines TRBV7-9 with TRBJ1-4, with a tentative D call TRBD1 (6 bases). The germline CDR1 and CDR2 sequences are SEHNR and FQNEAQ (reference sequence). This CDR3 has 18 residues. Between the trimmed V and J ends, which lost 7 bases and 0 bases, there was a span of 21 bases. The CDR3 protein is CASTTDLPRQATNEKLFF. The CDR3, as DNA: TGTGCCAGCACCACGGACCTCCCGCGACAGGCAACTAATGAAAAACTGTTTTTT.

The CDR3 region has the DNA TGTGCCACCAGTGACAGCCCCGGACTAGCGACCTTATCCTACAATGAGCAGTTCTTC. Its protein product is CATSDSPGLATLSYNEQFF. This chain joins TRBV24-1 and TRBJ2-1; 9 bases fit TRBD2. Losses at the gene ends were 4 bases for V and 1 base for J; bases not matched to a gene: 13. Germline CDR1 and CDR2: KGHDR and SFDVKD. This CDR3 contains 19 residues.

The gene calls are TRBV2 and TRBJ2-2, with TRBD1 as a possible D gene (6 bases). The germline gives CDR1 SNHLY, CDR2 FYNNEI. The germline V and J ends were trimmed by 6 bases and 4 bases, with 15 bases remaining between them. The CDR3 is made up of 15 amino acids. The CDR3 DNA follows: TGTGCCAGCAGCCACAGGGAGTTGGGCACCGGGGAGCTGTTTTTT. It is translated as CASSHRELGTGELFF. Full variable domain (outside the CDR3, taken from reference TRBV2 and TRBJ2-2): EPEVTQTPSHQVTQMGQEVILRCVPISNHLYFYWYRQILGQKVEFLVSFYNNEISEKSEIFDDQFSVERPDGSNFTLKIRSTKLEDSAMYFCASSHRELGTGELFFGEGSRLTVL.

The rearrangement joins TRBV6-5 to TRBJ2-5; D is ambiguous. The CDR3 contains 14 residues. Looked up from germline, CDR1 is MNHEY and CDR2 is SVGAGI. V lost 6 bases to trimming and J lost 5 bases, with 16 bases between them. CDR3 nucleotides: TGTGCCAGCAGGCCCGGGTCTTGGAAGGAGACCCAGTACTTC. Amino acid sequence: CASRPGSWKETQYF.

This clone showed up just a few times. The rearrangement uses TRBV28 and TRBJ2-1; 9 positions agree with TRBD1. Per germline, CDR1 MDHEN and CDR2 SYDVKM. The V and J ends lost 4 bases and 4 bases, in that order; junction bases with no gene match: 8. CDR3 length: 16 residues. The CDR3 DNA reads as TGTGCCAGCAGTTCGACCGGGACAGGGTTATACAATGAGCAGTTCTTC. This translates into CASSSTGTGLYNEQFF.

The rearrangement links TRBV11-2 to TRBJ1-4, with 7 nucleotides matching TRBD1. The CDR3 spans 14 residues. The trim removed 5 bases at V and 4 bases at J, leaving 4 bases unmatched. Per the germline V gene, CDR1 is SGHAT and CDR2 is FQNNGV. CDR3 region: CASSPGTVNEKLFF. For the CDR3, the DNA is TGTGCCAGCAGCCCCGGGACAGTTAATGAAAAACTGTTTTTT. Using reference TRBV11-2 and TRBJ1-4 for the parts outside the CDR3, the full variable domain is EAGVAQSPRYKIIEKRQSVAFWCNPISGHATLYWYQQILGQGPKLLIQFQNNGVVDDSQLPKDRFSAERLKGVDSTLKIQPAKLEDSAVYLCASSPGTVNEKLFFGSGTQLSVL.

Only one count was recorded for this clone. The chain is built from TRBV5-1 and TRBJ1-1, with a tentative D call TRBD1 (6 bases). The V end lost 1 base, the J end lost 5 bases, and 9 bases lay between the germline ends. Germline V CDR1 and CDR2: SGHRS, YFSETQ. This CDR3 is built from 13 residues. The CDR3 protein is CASSLTGMTEAFF. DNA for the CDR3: TGCGCCAGCAGCTTGACAGGGATGACTGAAGCTTTCTTT.

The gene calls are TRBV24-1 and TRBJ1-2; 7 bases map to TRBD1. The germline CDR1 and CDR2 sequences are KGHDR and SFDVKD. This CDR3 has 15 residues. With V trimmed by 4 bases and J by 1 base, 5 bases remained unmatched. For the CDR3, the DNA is TGTGCCACCAGTGAGGGGGACAGTCATAACTATGGCTACACCTTC. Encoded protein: CATSEGDSHNYGYTF.

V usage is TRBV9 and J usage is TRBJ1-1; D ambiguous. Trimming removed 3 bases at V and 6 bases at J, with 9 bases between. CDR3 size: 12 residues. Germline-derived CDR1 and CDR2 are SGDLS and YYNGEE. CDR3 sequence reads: CASSGSTSEAFF. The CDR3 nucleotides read TGTGCCAGCAGCGGTTCGACATCTGAAGCTTTCTTT.

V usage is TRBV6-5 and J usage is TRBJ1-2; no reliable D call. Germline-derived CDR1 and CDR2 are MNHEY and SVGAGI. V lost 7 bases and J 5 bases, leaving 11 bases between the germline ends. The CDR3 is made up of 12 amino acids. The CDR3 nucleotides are TGTGCCAGCACCTCTCTCGGGTATGGCTACACCTTC. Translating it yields CASTSLGYGYTF.

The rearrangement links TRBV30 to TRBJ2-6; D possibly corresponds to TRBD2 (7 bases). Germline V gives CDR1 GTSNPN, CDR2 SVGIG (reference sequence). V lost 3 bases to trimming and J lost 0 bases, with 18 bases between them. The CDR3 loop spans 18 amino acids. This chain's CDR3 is CAWRRGRTTYSGANVLTF. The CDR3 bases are TGTGCCTGGAGGCGGGGGCGGACTACCTACTCTGGGGCCAACGTCCTGACTTTC.

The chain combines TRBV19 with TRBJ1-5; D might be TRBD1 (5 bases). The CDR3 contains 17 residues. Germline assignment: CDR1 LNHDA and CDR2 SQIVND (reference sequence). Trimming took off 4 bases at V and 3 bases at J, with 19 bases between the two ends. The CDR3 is CASSTPPGTGVNQPQHF. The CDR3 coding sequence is TGTGCCAGTAGTACCCCTCCCGGGACGGGGGTCAATCAGCCCCAGCATTTT. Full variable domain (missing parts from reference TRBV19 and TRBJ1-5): DGGITQSPKYLFRKEGQNVTLSCEQNLNHDAMYWYRQDPGQGLRLIYYSQIVNDFQKGDIAEGYSVSREKKESFPLTVTSAQKNPTAFYLCASSTPPGTGVNQPQHFGDGTRLSIL.

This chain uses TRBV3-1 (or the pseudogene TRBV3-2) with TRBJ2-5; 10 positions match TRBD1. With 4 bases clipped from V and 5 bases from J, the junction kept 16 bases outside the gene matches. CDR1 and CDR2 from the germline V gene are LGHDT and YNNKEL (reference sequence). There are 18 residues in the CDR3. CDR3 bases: TGTGCCAGCAGCCTCCAGAGAACCGGGACAGGGGTCGGGGAGACCCAGTACTTC. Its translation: CASSLQRTGTGVGETQYF.

CDR3 residues: CASSAGVVQETQYF. The DNA of the CDR3 is TGTGCCAGCAGCGCGGGAGTGGTCCAAGAGACCCAGTACTTC. The chain carries TRBV6-5 and TRBJ2-5, with TRBD2 matching 7 bases. V lost 6 bases, J lost 1 base, and 5 bases stayed unmatched. This CDR3 has 14 amino acids. CDR1 is MNHEY, CDR2 SVGAGI, per germline.

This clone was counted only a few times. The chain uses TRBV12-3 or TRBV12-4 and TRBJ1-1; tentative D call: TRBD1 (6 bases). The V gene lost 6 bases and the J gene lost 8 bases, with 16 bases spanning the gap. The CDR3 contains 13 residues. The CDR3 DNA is TGTGCCAGCAGCCCTACAGGGTTGGCCGAAGCTTTCTTT. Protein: CASSPTGLAEAFF.